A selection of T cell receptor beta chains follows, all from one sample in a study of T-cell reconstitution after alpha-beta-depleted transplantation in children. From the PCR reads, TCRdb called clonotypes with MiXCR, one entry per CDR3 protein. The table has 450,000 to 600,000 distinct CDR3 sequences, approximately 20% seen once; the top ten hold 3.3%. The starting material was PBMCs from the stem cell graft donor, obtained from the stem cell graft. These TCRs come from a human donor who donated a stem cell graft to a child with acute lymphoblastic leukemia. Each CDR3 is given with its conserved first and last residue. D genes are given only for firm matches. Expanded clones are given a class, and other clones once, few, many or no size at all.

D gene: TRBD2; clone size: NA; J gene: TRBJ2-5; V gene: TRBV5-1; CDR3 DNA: TGCGCCAGCACCCCGTGGGGGACTAGCGGGGACCAAGAGACCCAGTACTTC; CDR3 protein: CASTPWGTSGDQETQYF
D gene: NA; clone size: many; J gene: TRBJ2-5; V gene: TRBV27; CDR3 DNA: TGTGCCAGCAGTTTATCGGGTCAAGAGACCCAGTACTTC; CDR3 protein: CASSLSGQETQYF
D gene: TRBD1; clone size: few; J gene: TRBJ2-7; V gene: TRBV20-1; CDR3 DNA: TGCAGTGCTTTACAGGGGTCCTACGAGCAGTACTTC; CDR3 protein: CSALQGSYEQYF
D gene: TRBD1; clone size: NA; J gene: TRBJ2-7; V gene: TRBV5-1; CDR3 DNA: TGCGCCAGCAGCTTGGGAGGGGGCGGCGTCTACGAGCAGTACTTC; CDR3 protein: CASSLGGGGVYEQYF
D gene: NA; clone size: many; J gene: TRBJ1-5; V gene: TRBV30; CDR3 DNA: TGTGCCTGGAGAGTTTCCGGGACAAAGGGCAATCAGCCCCAGCATTTT; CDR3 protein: CAWRVSGTKGNQPQHF
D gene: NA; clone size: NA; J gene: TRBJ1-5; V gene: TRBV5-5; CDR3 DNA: TGTGCCAGCAGCTTGGAGGACACATATCAGCCCCAGCATTTT; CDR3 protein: CASSLEDTYQPQHF
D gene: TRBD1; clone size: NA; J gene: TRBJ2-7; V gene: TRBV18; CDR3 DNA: TGTGCCAGCTCACCACCAGCAGGGGGCTTCTACGAGCAGTACTTC; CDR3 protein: CASSPPAGGFYEQYF
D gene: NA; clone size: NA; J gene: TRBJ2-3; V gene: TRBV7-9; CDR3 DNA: TGTGCCAGCTTAGACGTGCGGTCTGCCACAGATACGCAGTATTTT; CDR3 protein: CASLDVRSATDTQYF
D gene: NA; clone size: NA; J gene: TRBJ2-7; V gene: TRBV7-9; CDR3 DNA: TGTGCCAGCAGCTTAGGGGAATTCTCCTACGAGCAGTACTTC; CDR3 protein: CASSLGEFSYEQYF
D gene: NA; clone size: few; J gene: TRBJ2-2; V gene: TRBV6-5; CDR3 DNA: TGTGCCAGCAGTAGGACTGTAAACCCGAGGGACACCGGGGAGCTGTTTTTT; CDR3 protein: CASSRTVNPRDTGELFF
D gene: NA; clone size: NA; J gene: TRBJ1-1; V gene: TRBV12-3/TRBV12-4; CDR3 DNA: TGTGCCAGCAGTTTCGCGACCCTGAACACTGAAGCTTTCTTT; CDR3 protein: CASSFATLNTEAFF
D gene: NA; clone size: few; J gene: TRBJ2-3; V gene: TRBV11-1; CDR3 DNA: TGTGCCAGCAGCTTAGACGTTCCCCTGGACTACACAGATACGCAGTATTTT; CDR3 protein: CASSLDVPLDYTDTQYF
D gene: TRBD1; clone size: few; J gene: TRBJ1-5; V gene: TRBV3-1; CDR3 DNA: TGTGCCAGCAGCCTCTTAGGGGGCCGTCAGCCCCAGCATTTT; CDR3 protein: CASSLLGGRQPQHF
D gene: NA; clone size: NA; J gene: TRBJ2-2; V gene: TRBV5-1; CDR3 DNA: TGCGCCAGCAGCTTGGTTACGGTTCCAGTAGCCGGGGAGCTGTTTTTT; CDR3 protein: CASSLVTVPVAGELFF
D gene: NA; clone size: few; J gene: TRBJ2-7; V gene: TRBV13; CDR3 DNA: TGTGCCAGCAGGGCGAGAGGGGGGGGATCCTACGAGCAGTACTTC; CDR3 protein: CASRARGGGSYEQYF
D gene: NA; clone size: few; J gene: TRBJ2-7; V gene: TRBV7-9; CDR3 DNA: TGTGCCAGCAGCTTGATAGGACAGACCTACGAGCAGTACTTC; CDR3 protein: CASSLIGQTYEQYF